Following are 14 T cell receptor beta chains from one sample sequenced in a study of early T cells in non-severe SARS-CoV-2 infection. TCRdb reprocessed the 5' RACE reads with MiXCR, giving one entry per CDR3 protein. The sample carries tens of thousands of distinct CDR3 sequences, around 9.3% recorded once. The sequenced sample was whole blood, obtained at baseline. These receptors all come from an adult who was a healthcare worker with PCR-confirmed SARS-CoV-2 infection or an uninfected control (not recorded which).

This clonotype appeared a few times. The chain has TRBV6-1 and TRBJ1-3; TRBD1 matches at 11 bases. This CDR3 contains 15 residues. Losses at the gene ends were 6 bases for V and 4 bases for J; bases not matched to a gene: 5. CDR1 is MNHNS, CDR2 SASEGT, per germline. CDR3 DNA sequence: TGTGCCAGCAGGCGGACAGGGGGCCGAGGAAACACCATATATTTT. Translated, it gives CASRRTGGRGNTIYF.

The table lists this clonotype with a few counts. This chain connects TRBV6-5 to TRBJ2-1; 10 bases align to TRBD2. The CDR3 contains 15 residues. Germline V gene data show CDR1 as MNHEY and CDR2 as SVGAGI. Trimming removed 4 bases from V and 2 bases from J; junction bases left unmatched: 2. CDR3 sequence: CASSFTSGAYNEQFF. The CDR3 coding sequence is TGTGCCAGCAGTTTCACTAGCGGGGCCTACAATGAGCAGTTCTTC.

This clonotype has a handful of counts. The genes are TRBV3-1 and TRBJ1-1, with no clear D. This CDR3 is 14 amino acids long. The germline CDR1 and CDR2 sequences are LGHDT and YNNKEL (reference sequence). V gave up 1 base and J gave up 1 base, with 7 bases separating them. CDR3 sequence reads: CASSQASRNTEAFF. CDR3 DNA: TGTGCCAGCAGCCAAGCAAGTCGGAACACTGAAGCTTTCTTT.

Only a few counts were recorded for this clonotype. The rearrangement uses TRBV18 and TRBJ2-2, with a tentative D call TRBD1 (6 bases). Germline CDR1 and CDR2: KGHSH and LQKENI. Trimming stripped 0 bases from V and 8 bases from J, with 22 bases between. There are 18 residues in the CDR3. CDR3: CASSPPGWTDTPTGELFF. CDR3 DNA: TGTGCCAGCTCACCACCGGGTTGGACAGATACCCCAACAGGGGAGCTGTTTTTT.

The rearrangement links TRBV20-1 to TRBJ1-2, with D perhaps matching TRBD1 (5 bases). The CDR3 has 11 amino acids. Looked up from germline, CDR1 is DFQATT and CDR2 is SNEGSKA (reference sequence). Between the trimmed V and J ends, which lost 4 bases and 3 bases, there was a span of 6 bases. CDR3 loop: CSAIQDYGYTF. In nucleotides, the CDR3 is TGCAGTGCTATACAGGACTATGGCTACACCTTC.

V usage is TRBV7-2 and J usage is TRBJ2-1; 12 bases match TRBD2. Germline CDR1 and CDR2: SGHTA and FQGNSA. J lost 9 bases, V lost 3 bases, and 6 bases had no gene match. CDR3 length: 15 amino acids. CDR3 loop: CASSFLASGRGEQFF. In DNA, the CDR3 is TGTGCCAGCAGCTTCCTCGCTAGCGGGAGGGGTGAGCAGTTCTTC.

This clonotype was observed many times. The rearrangement links TRBV28 to TRBJ1-4, with TRBD1 identical over 7 bases. V shed 6 bases and J 10 bases; nucleotides not matched to a gene: 14. The germline CDR1 and CDR2 sequences are MDHEN and SYDVKM. The CDR3 spans 15 residues. The CDR3 loop reads CASSPDRDGSGKLFF. The CDR3 DNA reads TGTGCCAGCAGCCCAGACAGGGATGGAAGCGGAAAACTGTTTTTT.

This clonotype was counted between two and nine times. CDR3 sequence: CSALPGGEYNEQFF. CDR3 in DNA: TGCAGCGCCCTCCCTGGGGGAGAATACAATGAGCAGTTCTTC. The chain couples TRBV29-1 to TRBJ2-1; TRBD1 or TRBD2 may be the D gene (5 bases each). This CDR3 has 14 amino acids. V lost 7 bases and J lost 4, with 17 bases in between. Germline assignment: CDR1 SQVTM and CDR2 ANQGSEA.

The chain joins TRBV6-1 to TRBJ2-3; unclear D gene. The CDR3 is 14 amino acids. Germline V gene lookup returns CDR1 MNHNS and CDR2 SASEGT. Trimming left V 8 bases short and J 0 bases short, with 12 bases between. CDR3 region: CASGVSPSTDTQYF. CDR3 nucleotide sequence: TGTGCCAGCGGGGTGAGCCCTAGCACAGATACGCAGTATTTT.

The rearrangement joins TRBV2 to TRBJ2-3; D not resolved. The CDR3 runs to 11 residues. Germline CDR1 reads SNHLY; CDR2 reads FYNNEI. Trimming cost V 8 bases and J 2 bases, with 5 bases left between them. CDR3 DNA sequence: TGTGCCAGCCAAGTCACAGATACGCAGTATTTT. This sequence encodes CASQVTDTQYF.

V gene TRBV19 combines with J gene TRBJ1-2; D uncertain. The V and J ends lost 7 bases and 6 bases respectively, with 21 bases between them. The CDR3 loop spans 15 amino acids. The germline gives CDR1 LNHDA, CDR2 SQIVND (reference sequence). CDR3: CASKVASTLGDGYTF. CDR3 in DNA: TGTGCCAGTAAGGTTGCCTCCACCCTCGGGGATGGCTACACCTTC.

This clonotype has a count of ten or more. The CDR3 DNA follows: TGTGCCAGCAGGACTCAGACTAGCGGGGCTAGCACAGATACGCAGTATTTT. It encodes CASRTQTSGASTDTQYF. The V gene is TRBV6-1, the J gene TRBJ2-3; 11 positions match TRBD2. CDR3 size: 17 residues. V gave up 6 bases and J gave up 0 bases; unmatched junction bases: 8. CDR1 MNHNS and CDR2 SASEGT come from the germline V gene.

This clonotype has at least ten counts. The rearrangement joins TRBV7-3 to TRBJ2-2; D might be TRBD2 (5 bases). V dropped 5 bases and J dropped 3 bases, with 10 bases sitting between them. The CDR3 extends over 14 amino acids. CDR1 SGHTA and CDR2 FQGTGA come from the germline V gene. The CDR3 loop is CASSPGSYTGELFF. For the CDR3, the DNA is TGTGCCAGCAGCCCGGGATCCTACACCGGGGAGCTGTTTTTT.

The V and J genes are TRBV29-1 and TRBJ2-2; D is perhaps TRBD2 (6 bases). There are 13 residues in the CDR3. The germline V gene encodes CDR1 SQVTM and CDR2 ANQGSEA. Trimming pared 6 bases from V and 5 bases from J, leaving 13 bases between. CDR3 residues: CSVEPGVTGELFF. CDR3 nucleotides: TGCAGCGTCGAACCGGGGGTGACCGGGGAGCTGTTTTTT.